This T cell receptor beta chain is from a study of shared clonotypes between healthy human individuals. Findings of the study overall: Owing to a small donor count, the genetic and exposure-history diversity represented was limited.

Only in-frame clones appear in the TCRdb table, and some are missing; sequencing was by immunoSEQ multiplex PCR. Of a few million clones listed, just over 90% are singletons. V lost 0 bases to trimming and J lost 3 bases; unmatched junction nucleotides: 7. This CDR3 is built from 16 residues. Looked up from germline, CDR1 is MGHRA and CDR2 is YSYEKL. A note on this clone: The antigen is not known.

The sequenced material came from naive CD4+ T cells from PBMCs. The subset was: CD45RA+ positively selected. This rearrangement joins TRBV4-1 to TRBJ1-2, with TRBD1 matching over 7 bases. This clonotype was obtained from a man between 18 and 35 years old in good health. Some clones in this sample may be carry-over from other donors' samples. CDR3 protein: CASSQDDREVHYGYTF. The DNA for the CDR3 is TGCGCCAGCAGCCAAGATGACAGGGAGGTTCACTATGGCTACACCTTC.